These T cell receptor beta chains were read from a single sample in a study of beta chain features in type 1 diabetes. Assay: immunoSEQ multiplex PCR; the TCRdb copy retains only in-frame clones and omits some. Among 300,000 to 400,000 clones, 8% were seen once, and the ten largest hold less than 0.45%. Sequenced material: central memory CD4+ T cells from blood. Receptors were obtained from a woman between 18 and 29 years old in good health. CDR3s include the opening cysteine and the closing phenylalanine or tryptophan. The D gene is left open where the match is weak. The size entry is marked missing in some rows and otherwise reads once, few, many or a size class.

v_call: TRBV5-1
d_call: -
j_call: TRBJ2-7
clone_size: few
cdr3_nt: TGCGCCAGCAGCTTGGGGTCGGGAGTAAACGAGCAGTACTTC
cdr3_aa: CASSLGSGVNEQYF

v_call: TRBV27
d_call: TRBD1
j_call: TRBJ1-2
clone_size: many
cdr3_nt: TGTGCCAGCAGTTCCACGGGACAGTATCTCTATGGCTACACCTTC
cdr3_aa: CASSSTGQYLYGYTF

v_call: TRBV2
d_call: -
j_call: TRBJ2-3
clone_size: -
cdr3_nt: TGTGCCAGCACCGAATTCACAGATACGCAGTATTTT
cdr3_aa: CASTEFTDTQYF

v_call: TRBV7-2
d_call: -
j_call: TRBJ2-7
clone_size: few
cdr3_nt: TGTGCCAGCAGCTTAGCTACGGGAGTAAGTGAGCAGTACTTC
cdr3_aa: CASSLATGVSEQYF

v_call: TRBV7-8
d_call: TRBD1
j_call: TRBJ1-6
clone_size: -
cdr3_nt: TGTGCCAGCAGCTTAACCGGGACAGGGAATTCACCCCTCCACTTT
cdr3_aa: CASSLTGTGNSPLHF

v_call: TRBV10-3
d_call: -
j_call: TRBJ2-1
clone_size: few
cdr3_nt: TGTGCCATCAGCGTACAAACGGAGCAGTTCTTC
cdr3_aa: CAISVQTEQFF

v_call: TRBV11-2
d_call: -
j_call: TRBJ2-7
clone_size: few
cdr3_nt: TGTGCCAGCAGCTATAAGTACGAGCAGTACTTC
cdr3_aa: CASSYKYEQYF

v_call: TRBV18
d_call: -
j_call: TRBJ2-1
clone_size: few
cdr3_nt: TGTGCCAGCTCACCACCGAGGACTACCTACAATGAGCAGTTCTTC
cdr3_aa: CASSPPRTTYNEQFF

v_call: TRBV6-6
d_call: TRBD2
j_call: TRBJ2-7
clone_size: -
cdr3_nt: TGTGCCAGCGCCTGGACTAGCGGCTACGAGCAGTACTTC
cdr3_aa: CASAWTSGYEQYF

v_call: TRBV28
d_call: -
j_call: TRBJ2-5
clone_size: few
cdr3_nt: TGTGCCAGCAGTTTGGGGGGCCAGGGTTTTGAGACCCAGTACTTC
cdr3_aa: CASSLGGQGFETQYF

v_call: TRBV14
d_call: -
j_call: TRBJ2-7
clone_size: many
cdr3_nt: TGTGCCAGCAGCCAATTAGGGGGATCCTACGAGCAGTACTTC
cdr3_aa: CASSQLGGSYEQYF

v_call: TRBV2
d_call: -
j_call: TRBJ2-1
clone_size: many
cdr3_nt: TGTGCCAGCAGAGAGTTGGTGGAGGAGCAGTTCTTC
cdr3_aa: CASRELVEEQFF

v_call: TRBV6-1
d_call: -
j_call: TRBJ2-7
clone_size: -
cdr3_nt: TGTGCCATCAGTGCAGGACCCCGGGGCCTCTACGAGCAGTACTTC
cdr3_aa: CAISAGPRGLYEQYF